This note documents a single T cell receptor (beta chain) sequence. Its target is unknown. The source of the sample is a study of Ad26.COV2.S vaccination and SARS-CoV-2 variants. Study in general: The donor participated in the COV1001 trial, in its Ad26.COV2.S arm.

Treatment described: some 20 received Ad26.COV2.S at low or high dose, single or two shots; about 5 received placebo; per-sample allocation not given. Sampling was done on day 63 after the first vaccine or placebo injection. Cohort 1b enrolled adults aged 18-55 years in Boston. General study findings and limits: The TCR breadth and depth analyses may have understated or missed part of the total T cell responses.

The data were produced by immunoSEQ multiplex PCR, yet TCRdb's version contains in-frame clones alone and is incomplete. The table lists about 480,000 clones, roughly nine tenths of them singletons, with roughly 13% in the top ten. The CDR3 is 13 amino acids. Germline V gene lookup returns CDR1 SGHKS and CDR2 YYEKEE (reference sequence). Deletions cut 0 bases from V and 0 bases from J, with 4 bases between. The sequence derives from a person aged 18-65 years who received the Ad26.COV2.S COVID-19 vaccine or a placebo. Sequenced material: peripheral blood, taken in a trial of Ad26.COV2.S vaccine versus placebo. V gene TRBV5-5 combines with J gene TRBJ2-7; D not resolved. The CDR3 region is CASSLVVSYEQYF. The CDR3 DNA sequence: TGTGCCAGCAGCTTGGTCGTCTCCTACGAGCAGTACTTC.